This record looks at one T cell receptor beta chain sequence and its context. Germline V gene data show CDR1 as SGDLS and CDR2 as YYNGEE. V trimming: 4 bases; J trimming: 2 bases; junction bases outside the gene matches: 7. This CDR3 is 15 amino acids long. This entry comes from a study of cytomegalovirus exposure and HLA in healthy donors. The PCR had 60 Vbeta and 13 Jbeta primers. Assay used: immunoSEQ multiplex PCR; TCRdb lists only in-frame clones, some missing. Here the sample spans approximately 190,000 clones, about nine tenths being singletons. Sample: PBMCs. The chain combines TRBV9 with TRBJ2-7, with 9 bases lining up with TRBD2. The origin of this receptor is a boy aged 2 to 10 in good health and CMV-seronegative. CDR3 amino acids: CASSPGGGRAYEQYF. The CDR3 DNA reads TGTGCCAGCAGCCCGGGAGGCGGGAGGGCCTACGAGCAGTACTTC.